The TCR beta chain described here comes from a study of T cell responses to AZD1222 COVID-19 vaccine. Comments on this clone: Its specificity is not known.

Clones were sequenced by immunoSEQ multiplex PCR, and TCRdb holds only the in-frame ones, with some missing. The sample gives about 92,000 clones, nearly 90% of which show up once; more than 1.5% is in the top ten. The CDR3 loop spans 16 amino acids. Germline V gives CDR1 LGHNA, CDR2 YNFKEQ. The V and J ends lost 3 bases and 3 bases, in that order; junction bases with no gene match: 6. Findings and caveats of the study: Within unmutated variant regions lay the reported targets of nearly half of spike-specific TCRs. It should be noted that donors were predominantly white British and more often female, and clonal diversity was possibly underestimated. Of the AZD1222 recipients, only five to seven were seropositive at baseline.

The V gene is TRBV4-2, the J gene TRBJ1-3, with 9 bases lining up with TRBD1. The specimen comprised peripheral blood, sampled on day 0 of AZD1222 vaccination. The sequence derives from an adult in good health. The CDR3 region is CASSQGWDRVGNTIYF. In nucleotides, the CDR3 is TGTGCCAGCAGCCAGGGTTGGGACAGGGTTGGAAACACCATATATTTT.